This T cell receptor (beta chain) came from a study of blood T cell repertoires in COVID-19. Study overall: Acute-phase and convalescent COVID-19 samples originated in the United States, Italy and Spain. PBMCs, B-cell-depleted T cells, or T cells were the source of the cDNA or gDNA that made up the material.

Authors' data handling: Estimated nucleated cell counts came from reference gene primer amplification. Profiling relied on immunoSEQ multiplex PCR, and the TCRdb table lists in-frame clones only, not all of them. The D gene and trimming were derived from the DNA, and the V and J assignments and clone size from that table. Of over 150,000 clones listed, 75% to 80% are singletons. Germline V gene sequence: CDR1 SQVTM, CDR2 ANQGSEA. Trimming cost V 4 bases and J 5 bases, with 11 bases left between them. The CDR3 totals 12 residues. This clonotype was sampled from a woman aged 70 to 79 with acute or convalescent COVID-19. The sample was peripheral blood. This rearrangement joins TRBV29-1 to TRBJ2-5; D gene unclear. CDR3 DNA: TGCAGCGTTGTGGGCGTCCAGGAGACCCAGTACTTC. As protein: CSVVGVQETQYF.